The 23 T cell receptor beta chains below all came from one sample that was sequenced in a study of tumor-infiltrating lymphocytes in primary liver carcinoma. RNA and DNA were co-extracted from about 20-30 mg of unsorted bulk tissue. With 500 to 650 ng total RNA as template and a constant-region primer, TCR beta cDNA was made. Each TCR beta library was derived from three nested multiplex PCR rounds that employed slightly modified ARM-PCR. The first two PCR rounds, roughly 9 cycles each, used TRBV1-TRBV30 forward primers and a C-beta reverse primer. From the multiplex PCR reads, TCRdb called clonotypes with MiXCR, one entry per CDR3 protein. Here the sample spans more than 45,000 distinct CDR3 sequences, around 77% being singletons. Sequenced input: liver tumor tissue from sampling region 5. Noted subset: tumor region T5, tumor centre. The receptors shown here come from a man aged 40-49 years with primary liver carcinoma and hepatitis B virus infection.

About this clonotype itself: Mismatch with germline at one junction end may stem from a read error. The V call is TRBV28, the J call TRBJ1-2; D ambiguous. Germline V gene lookup returns CDR1 MDHEN and CDR2 SYDVKM. The CDR3 spans 13 residues. The CDR3 nucleotides are TGTGACAGCAGTCTACCCCAGAACTTCGGCTACAACTTC. It specifies CDSSLPQNFGYNF.

About this clonotype itself: This CDR3 fails to terminate in the conserved phenylalanine or tryptophan, so it likely reflects a read error. The chain couples TRBV29-1 to TRBJ2-1, with D unresolved. The CDR3 runs to 13 residues. Germline CDR1 and CDR2: SQVTM and ANQGSEA. The CDR3 is CSVEDPYNNEQFL. The CDR3 DNA is TGCAGCGTCGAAGACCCCTATAACAATGAGCAGTTCCTC.

This rearrangement joins TRBV20-1 to TRBJ2-3; 9 positions match TRBD2. This CDR3 contains 16 residues. The V gene's germline CDR1 is DFQATT and CDR2 SNEGSKA (reference sequence). CDR3 DNA sequence: TGCAGCCAAGGGGGGGGATATAGCGGGAGAGGAGATACGCAGTATTTT. Protein product: CSQGGGYSGRGDTQYF.

The chain is built from TRBV7-9 and TRBJ1-4, with D possibly matching TRBD1 (6 bases). The germline gives CDR1 SEHNR, CDR2 FQNEAQ (reference sequence). The CDR3 runs to 13 residues. Trimming cost V 7 bases and J 8 bases, with 14 bases left between them. The CDR3 region is CASTGTWREKLFF. The CDR3 DNA reads as TGTGCCAGCACGGGGACATGGAGGGAAAAACTGTTTTTT.

This clonotype was picked up one time. A read error may account for a junction end that differs from germline. This CDR3 is CASSAPGTHTRELFF. The CDR3 bases are TGTGCCAGTAGCGCACCCGGGACTCACACCAGGGAGCTGTTTTTT. The chain uses TRBV19 and TRBJ2-2, with a tentative D call TRBD2 (6 bases). Germline CDR1 and CDR2: LNHDA and SQIVND (reference sequence). CDR3 length equals 15 residues. Variable domain in full (rest from reference TRBV19 and TRBJ2-2): DGGITQSPKYLFRKEGQNVTLSCEQNLNHDAMYWYRQDPGQGLRLIYYSQIVNDFQKGDIAEGYSVSREKKESFPLTVTSAQKNPTAFYLCASSAPGTHTRELFFGEGSRLTVL.

Comment on this clonotype: A read error may produce the germline difference seen at one junction end. The J gene is TRBJ1-1, the V gene TRBV29-1; D perhaps matches TRBD1 (6 bases). CDR3 size: 15 residues. From germline, CDR1 is SQVTM and CDR2 ANQGSEA. CDR3 amino acids: CSVGGGDTVNIEAFF. As DNA, the CDR3 is TGCAGCGTTGGAGGAGGGGACACAGTGAACATTGAAGCTTTCTTT.

The chain carries TRBV29-1 and TRBJ2-7; D is uncertain. CDR3 length: 11 residues. V lost 5 bases and J lost 6, with 11 bases in between. In germline, CDR1 is SQVTM, CDR2 ANQGSEA. The CDR3 loop reads CSVRHGFEQYF. The CDR3, as DNA: TGCAGCGTTCGACATGGGTTCGAGCAGTACTTC.

The chain uses TRBV12-3 or TRBV12-4 and TRBJ2-3, with 9 positions matching TRBD2. The CDR3 is 15 residues long. Trimming cost V 7 bases and J 11 bases; bases outside gene matches: 16. CDR3 protein: CASNLAGGEGNMQYF. The CDR3 DNA is TGTGCCAGCAATCTGGCGGGAGGGGAGGGGAATATGCAGTATTTT.

Concerning this clonotype: The missing conserved phenylalanine or tryptophan at the end of this CDR3 makes a read error likely. The V call is TRBV6-1, the J call TRBJ2-7; no reliable D call. V lost 9 bases and J 3 bases, leaving 3 bases between the germline ends. CDR3 length: 9 residues. Germline CDR1 and CDR2: MNHNS and SASEGT. The CDR3 coding sequence is TGTGCCAGTCACTACGAGCAGTACTCC. Protein product: CASHYEQYS.

This clonotype was seen a handful of times. The missing conserved phenylalanine or tryptophan at the end of this CDR3 makes a read error likely. The chain combines TRBV11-3 with TRBJ2-3; D is possibly TRBD2 (5 bases). CDR3 size: 15 residues. Germline V gene sequence: CDR1 SGHNT, CDR2 YENEEA. CDR3 DNA: TGCGCCAGCAGCTTTAGCAGGAGGCGGACAGATACGCAGTATCTT. This gives the protein CASSFSRRRTDTQYL.

This chain uses TRBV5-1 with TRBJ2-1; TRBD2 agrees at 9 bases. Germline V gene data show CDR1 as SGHRS and CDR2 as YFSETQ. Trimming removed 6 bases from V and 8 bases from J; junction bases left unmatched: 12. The CDR3 is 15 amino acids. The chain's CDR3 is CASNPSSGRRYEQFF. CDR3 bases: TGCGCCAGCAACCCTTCCAGCGGGAGGAGGTATGAGCAGTTCTTC.

In this sample, this clonotype turned up many times. The chain is built from TRBV11-3 and TRBJ2-2; 9 bases fit TRBD2. This CDR3 region has 17 residues. V trimming: 5 bases; J trimming: 5 bases; junction bases outside the gene matches: 12. The germline V gene encodes CDR1 SGHNT and CDR2 YENEEA. In DNA, the CDR3 is TGTGCCAGCAGCCCAAAGCGGGGGGCTCCCTTAACCGGGGAGCTGTTTTTT. Translating gives CASSPKRGAPLTGELFF.

Comment on this clonotype: Germline and junction disagree at one end, which may indicate a read error. This chain links TRBV10-3 with TRBJ2-3, with 13 bases identical to TRBD2. This CDR3 region has 13 residues. CDR1 ENHRY and CDR2 SYGVKD come from the germline V gene. CDR3 in amino acids: CVTGLAGADTQYF. As DNA, the CDR3 is TGTGTTACTGGACTAGCGGGAGCAGATACGCAATATTTT.

The chain links TRBV4-2 to TRBJ2-3; D may correspond to TRBD1 or TRBD2 (5 bases each). Germline CDR1 and CDR2: LGHNA and YNFKEQ. Trimming cost V 5 bases and J 8 bases, with 17 bases left between them. The CDR3 runs to 14 residues. The CDR3 DNA is TGTGCCAGCAGCTCTGAGGGGCCATACGTTACGCAGTATTTT. Protein: CASSSEGPYVTQYF.

The rearrangement links TRBV6-6 to TRBJ1-5; TRBD1 agrees at 8 bases. The J call is in doubt because the DNA end fits TRBJ2-3 better. The CDR3 runs to 17 residues. Per the germline V gene, CDR1 is MNHNY and CDR2 is SVGAGI (reference sequence). The CDR3 loop reads CASSWTQGADTNQPQYF. CDR3 in DNA: TGTGCCAGCAGTTGGACTCAGGGGGCGGATACCAATCAGCCCCAGTATTTT.

A word on this clonotype: One base away lies a much larger clone, so this may be a sequencing read error. The chain recombines TRBV28 with TRBJ1-2; D is perhaps TRBD1 (6 bases). The CDR3 is 13 residues long. V lost 2 bases and J 12 bases, leaving 16 bases between the germline ends. From germline, CDR1 is MDHEN and CDR2 SYDVKM. The CDR3 spells CASSLGGAGGHTF. CDR3 sequence (DNA): TGTGCCAGCAGTTTAGGGGGGGCGGGAGGCCACACCTTC.

This clonotype was seen just once. Germline and junction disagree at one end, which may indicate a read error. The chain combines TRBV10-2 with TRBJ1-2, with D uncertain. The CDR3 has 13 residues. CDR1 is WSHSY and CDR2 is SAAADI in the germline V gene. This chain's CDR3 is CASSFLNDYGYTF. The CDR3 nucleotides read TGCGCCAGCAGTTTCCTAAATGACTATGGCTATACCTTC.

The chain carries TRBV11-2 and TRBJ2-7; 13 bases fit TRBD2. J lost 1 base, V lost 7 bases, and 10 bases had no gene match. Germline assignment: CDR1 SGHAT and CDR2 FQNNGV. CDR3 size: 17 residues. The DNA of the CDR3 is TGTGCCAGCACACTAGAACTAGCGGGAGGGTGGTCCTACGAGCAGTACTTC. This sequence encodes CASTLELAGGWSYEQYF.

As concerns this clonotype: Because it lacks the conserved phenylalanine or tryptophan at the end, this CDR3 is likely a read error. This chain joins TRBV11-2 and TRBJ2-1; 8 bases agree with TRBD2. The V gene end was trimmed by 0 bases and the J gene end by 5 bases; junction bases not matched to a gene: 9. The V gene's germline CDR1 is SGHAT and CDR2 FQNNGV. This CDR3 is 17 amino acids long. CDR3: CASSLDRGGRFHNEQFS. DNA of the CDR3: TGTGCCAGCAGCTTAGATAGGGGCGGGAGGTTCCACAATGAGCAGTTCTCG.

This clonotype was counted between two and nine times. The V gene is TRBV6-1, the J gene TRBJ2-7, with 9 bases aligning to TRBD1. This CDR3 comprises 14 residues. Trimming removed 7 bases from V and 2 bases from J; junction bases left unmatched: 6. The germline gives CDR1 MNHNS, CDR2 SASEGT. This CDR3 reads CASNTGQGAYEQYF. CDR3 DNA sequence: TGTGCCAGCAATACGGGACAGGGAGCCTACGAGCAGTACTTC.

A note on this clonotype: An end of the junction does not agree with germline; a read error may underlie this. The V call is TRBV6-6, the J call TRBJ2-3; 8 nucleotides match TRBD2. Germline V CDR1 and CDR2: MNHNY, SVGAGI (reference sequence). The CDR3 runs 15 residues. CDR3 sequence: CASIYVAGNTDTQYF. CDR3 nucleotides: TGTGCCAGTATTTACGTAGCGGGAAACACAGATACCCAGTATTTT.

The V and J genes are TRBV11-2 and TRBJ2-7, with 9 bases matching TRBD2. Trimming cost V 0 bases and J 6 bases; bases outside gene matches: 9. Germline V gene sequence: CDR1 SGHAT, CDR2 FQNNGV. The length of the CDR3 is 16 residues. CDR3 protein: CASSLELSGSCVEQYF. The DNA of the CDR3 is TGTGCCAGCAGCTTAGAACTTAGCGGGAGCTGCGTCGAGCAGTACTTC.

Comments on this clonotype: One end of the junction is discordant with germline, which a read error may explain. The chain has TRBV3-1 and TRBJ1-5, with D unresolved. CDR1 is LGHDT, CDR2 YNNKEL, per germline (reference sequence). This CDR3 contains 15 residues. CDR3 in DNA: TGTGCCAACAGCGGGCAGGCTGATGGCAATCAGCCCCAGCATTTT. This sequence encodes CANSGQADGNQPQHF.